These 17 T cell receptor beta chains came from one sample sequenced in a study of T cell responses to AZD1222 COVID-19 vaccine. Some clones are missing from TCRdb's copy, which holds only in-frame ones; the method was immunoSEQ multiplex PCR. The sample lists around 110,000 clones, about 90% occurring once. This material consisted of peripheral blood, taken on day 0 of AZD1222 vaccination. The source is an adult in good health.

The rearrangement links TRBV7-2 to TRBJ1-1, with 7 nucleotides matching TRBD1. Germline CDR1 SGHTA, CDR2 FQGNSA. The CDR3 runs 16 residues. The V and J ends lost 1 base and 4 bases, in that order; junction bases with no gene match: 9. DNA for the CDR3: TGTGCCAGCAGCTTAGAGGAGGGGGCGAGCGGCACTGAAGCTTTCTTT. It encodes CASSLEEGASGTEAFF.

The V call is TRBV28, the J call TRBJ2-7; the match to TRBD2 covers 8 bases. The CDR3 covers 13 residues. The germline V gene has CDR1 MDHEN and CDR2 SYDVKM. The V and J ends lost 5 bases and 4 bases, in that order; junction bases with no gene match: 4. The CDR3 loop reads CASSRGGIYEQYV. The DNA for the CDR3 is TGTGCCAGCAGTCGGGGGGGAATTTACGAGCAGTACGTC.

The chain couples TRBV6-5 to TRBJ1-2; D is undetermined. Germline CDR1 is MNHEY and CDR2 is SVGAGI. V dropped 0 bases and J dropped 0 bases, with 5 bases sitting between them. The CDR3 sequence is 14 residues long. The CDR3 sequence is CASSYSFSNYGYTF. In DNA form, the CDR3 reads TGTGCCAGCAGTTACTCGTTCTCTAACTATGGCTACACCTTC.

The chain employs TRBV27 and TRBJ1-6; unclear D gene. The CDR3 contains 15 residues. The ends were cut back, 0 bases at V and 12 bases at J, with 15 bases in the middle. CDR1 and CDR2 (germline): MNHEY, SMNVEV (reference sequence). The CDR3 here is CASSLSGRPEGPLHF. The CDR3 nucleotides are TGTGCCAGCAGTTTATCCGGGCGGCCCGAGGGACCCCTCCACTTT.

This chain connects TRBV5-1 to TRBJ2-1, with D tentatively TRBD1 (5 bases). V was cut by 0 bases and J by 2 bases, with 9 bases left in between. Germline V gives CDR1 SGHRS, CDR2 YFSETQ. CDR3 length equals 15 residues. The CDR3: CASSLARATYNEQFF. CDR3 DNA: TGCGCCAGCAGCTTGGCCAGGGCCACCTACAATGAGCAGTTCTTC.

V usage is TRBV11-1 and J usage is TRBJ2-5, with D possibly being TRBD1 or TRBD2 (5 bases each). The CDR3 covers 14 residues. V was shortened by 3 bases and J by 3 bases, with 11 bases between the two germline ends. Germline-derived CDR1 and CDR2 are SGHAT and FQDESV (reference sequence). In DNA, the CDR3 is TGTGCCAGCAGCTTCTCAGGGACGGAAGAGACCCAGTACTTC. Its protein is CASSFSGTEETQYF.

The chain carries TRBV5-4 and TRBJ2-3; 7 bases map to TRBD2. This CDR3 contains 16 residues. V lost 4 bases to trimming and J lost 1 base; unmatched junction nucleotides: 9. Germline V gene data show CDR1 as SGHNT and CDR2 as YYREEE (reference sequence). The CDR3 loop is CASSPKISGGTDTQYF. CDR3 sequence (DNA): TGTGCCAGCAGCCCGAAGATAAGCGGGGGCACAGATACGCAGTATTTT. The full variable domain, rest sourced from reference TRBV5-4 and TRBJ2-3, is ETGVTQSPTHLIKTRGQQVTLRCSSQSGHNTVSWYQQALGQGPQFIFQYYREEENGRGNFPPRFSGLQFPNYSSELNVNALELDDSALYLCASSPKISGGTDTQYFGPGTRLTVL.

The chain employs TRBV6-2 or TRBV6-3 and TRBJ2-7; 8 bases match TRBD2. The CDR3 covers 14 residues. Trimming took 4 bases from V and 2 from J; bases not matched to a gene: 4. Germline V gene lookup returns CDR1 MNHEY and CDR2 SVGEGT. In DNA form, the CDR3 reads TGTGCCAGCAGTTTGGCGGGGGGTCCCTACGAGCAGTACTTC. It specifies CASSLAGGPYEQYF.

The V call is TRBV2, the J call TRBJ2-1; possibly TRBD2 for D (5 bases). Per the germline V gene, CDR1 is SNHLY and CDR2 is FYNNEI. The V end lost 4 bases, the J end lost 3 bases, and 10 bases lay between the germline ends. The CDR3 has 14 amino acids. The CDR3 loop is CASSALRDYNEQFF. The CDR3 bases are TGTGCCAGCAGTGCGCTCCGGGACTACAATGAGCAGTTCTTC.

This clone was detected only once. The CDR3 nucleotides are TGTGCCAGCGGGAAGAGGGGGGCCGGGGAGCAGTACTTC. Its protein product is CASGKRGAGEQYF. This chain connects TRBV6-6 to TRBJ2-7, with D possibly being TRBD1 or TRBD2 (6 bases each). The germline CDR1 and CDR2 sequences are MNHNY and SVGAGI (reference sequence). CDR3 length: 13 residues. Trimming shortened V by 8 bases and J by 7 bases, and 18 bases separated the two germline ends.

The CDR3 protein is CASSLNMENEQFF. The CDR3 DNA reads TGTGCCAGCAGCTTAAACATGGAGAATGAGCAGTTCTTC. The V gene is TRBV7-3, the J gene TRBJ2-1; D gene uncertain. CDR1 and CDR2 from the germline V gene are SGHTA and FQGTGA. Trimming pared 1 base from V and 7 bases from J, leaving 8 bases between. The CDR3 is 13 amino acids.

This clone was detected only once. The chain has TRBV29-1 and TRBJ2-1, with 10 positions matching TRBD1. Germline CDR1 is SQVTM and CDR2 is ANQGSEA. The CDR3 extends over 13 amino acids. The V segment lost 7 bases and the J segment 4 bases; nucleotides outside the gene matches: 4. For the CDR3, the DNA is TGCAGCGGGACAGGGGGGAAATACAATGAGCAGTTCTTC. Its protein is CSGTGGKYNEQFF.

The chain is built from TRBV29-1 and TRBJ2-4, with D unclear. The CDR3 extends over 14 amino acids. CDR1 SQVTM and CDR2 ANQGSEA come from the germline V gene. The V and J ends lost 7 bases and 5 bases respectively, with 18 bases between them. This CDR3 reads CSAARNIYQNIQYF. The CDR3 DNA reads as TGCAGCGCCGCCCGGAACATATACCAAAACATTCAGTACTTC.

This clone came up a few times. CDR3 loop: CSVTRTQAFF. For the CDR3, the DNA is TGCAGCGTGACCCGGACGCAAGCTTTCTTT. This chain connects TRBV29-1 to TRBJ1-1; no reliable D call. CDR3 length equals 10 residues. CDR1 is SQVTM, CDR2 ANQGSEA, per germline. Trimming cost V 6 bases and J 9 bases, with 11 bases left between them. The variable domain in full, with the rest retrieved from reference TRBV29-1 and TRBJ1-1, is SAVISQKPSRDICQRGTSLTIQCQVDSQVTMMFWYRQQPGQSLTLIATANQGSEATYESGFVIDKFPISRPNLTFSTLTVSNMSPEDSSIYLCSVTRTQAFFGQGTRLTVV.

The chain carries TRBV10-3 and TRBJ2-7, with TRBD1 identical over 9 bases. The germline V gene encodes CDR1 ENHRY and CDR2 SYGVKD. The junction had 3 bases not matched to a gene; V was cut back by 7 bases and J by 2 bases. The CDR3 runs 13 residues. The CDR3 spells CAIKGQGTYEQYF. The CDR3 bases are TGTGCCATCAAGGGACAGGGCACCTACGAGCAGTACTTC.

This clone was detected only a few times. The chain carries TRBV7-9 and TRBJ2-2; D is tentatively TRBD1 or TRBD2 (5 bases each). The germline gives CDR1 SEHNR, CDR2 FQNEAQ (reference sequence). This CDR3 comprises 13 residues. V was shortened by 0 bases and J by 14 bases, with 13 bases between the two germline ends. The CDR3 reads CASSLAGTGKLFF. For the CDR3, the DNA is TGTGCCAGCAGCTTAGCGGGGACGGGGAAACTGTTTTTT.

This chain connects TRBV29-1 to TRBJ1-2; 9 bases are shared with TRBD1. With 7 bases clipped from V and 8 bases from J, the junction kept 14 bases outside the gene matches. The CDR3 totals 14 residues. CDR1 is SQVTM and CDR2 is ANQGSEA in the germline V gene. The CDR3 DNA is TGCAGCGCCAGGGACAGGGTGGAGTTTTTGGGCTACACCTTC. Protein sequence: CSARDRVEFLGYTF.